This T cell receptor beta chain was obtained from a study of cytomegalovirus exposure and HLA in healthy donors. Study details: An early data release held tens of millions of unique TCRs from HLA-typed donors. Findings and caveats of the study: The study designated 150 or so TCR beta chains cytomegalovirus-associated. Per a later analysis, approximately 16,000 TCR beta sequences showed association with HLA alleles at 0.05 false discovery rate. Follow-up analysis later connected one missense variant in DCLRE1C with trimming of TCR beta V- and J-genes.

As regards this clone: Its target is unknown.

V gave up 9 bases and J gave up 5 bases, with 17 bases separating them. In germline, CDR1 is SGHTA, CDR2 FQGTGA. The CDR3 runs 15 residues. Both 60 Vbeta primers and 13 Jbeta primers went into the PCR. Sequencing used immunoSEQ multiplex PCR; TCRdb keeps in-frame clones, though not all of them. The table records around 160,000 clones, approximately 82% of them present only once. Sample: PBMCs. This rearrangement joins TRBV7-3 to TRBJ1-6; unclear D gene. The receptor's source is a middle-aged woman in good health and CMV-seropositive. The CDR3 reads CASALRTGDNSPLHF. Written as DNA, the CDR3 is TGTGCCAGTGCTTTGAGGACTGGAGATAATTCACCCCTCCACTTT.